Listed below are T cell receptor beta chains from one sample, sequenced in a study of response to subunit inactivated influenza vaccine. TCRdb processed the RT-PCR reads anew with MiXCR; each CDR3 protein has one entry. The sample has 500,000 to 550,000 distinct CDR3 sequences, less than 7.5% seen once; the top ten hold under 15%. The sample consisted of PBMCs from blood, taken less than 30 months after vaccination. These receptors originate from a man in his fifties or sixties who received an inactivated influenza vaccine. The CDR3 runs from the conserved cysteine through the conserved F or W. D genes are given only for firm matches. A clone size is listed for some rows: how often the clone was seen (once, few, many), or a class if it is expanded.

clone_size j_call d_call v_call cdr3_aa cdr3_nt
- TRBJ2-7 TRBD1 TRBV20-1 CSARDLGQEYEQYF TGCAGTGCTAGAGACCTGGGACAGGAGTACGAGCAGTACTTC
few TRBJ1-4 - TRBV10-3 CAISESVSSNEKLFF TGTGCCATCAGTGAGTCCGTCAGTTCTAATGAAAAACTGTTTTTT
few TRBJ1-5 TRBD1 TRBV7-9 CASSRGTGYDNQPQHF TGTGCCAGCAGCCGAGGGACAGGGTATGACAATCAGCCCCAGCATTTT
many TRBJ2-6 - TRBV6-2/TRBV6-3 CASSPPAGLSGANVLTF TGTGCCAGCAGTCCACCCGCAGGGCTCTCTGGGGCCAACGTCCTGACTTTC
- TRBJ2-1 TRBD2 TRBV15 CATSPNRGLGSYEQFF TGTGCCACCAGCCCAAACCGGGGACTAGGTTCCTATGAGCAGTTCTTC
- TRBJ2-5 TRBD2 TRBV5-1 CASSLTSGRESQETQYF TGCGCCAGCAGCTTGACATCGGGGCGGGAGAGCCAAGAGACCCAGTACTTC
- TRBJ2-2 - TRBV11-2 CASSSAHVGFWDSNTGELFF TGTGCCAGCAGCTCTGCCCATGTCGGTTTTTGGGATTCGAACACCGGGGAGCTGTTTTTT
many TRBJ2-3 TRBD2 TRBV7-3 CASSFASGASTDTQYF TGTGCCAGCAGCTTCGCTAGCGGGGCTAGCACAGATACGCAGTATTTT
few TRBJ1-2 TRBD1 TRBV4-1 CASSQGTGAYGYTF TGCGCCAGCAGCCAAGGAACAGGGGCTTATGGCTACACCTTC
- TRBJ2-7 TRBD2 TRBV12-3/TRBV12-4 CASSSSGTSDYEQYF TGTGCCAGCAGTTCTAGCGGGACGAGCGACTACGAGCAGTACTTC
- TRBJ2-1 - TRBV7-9 CASSFMQGNEQFF TGTGCCAGCAGCTTTATGCAGGGGAATGAGCAGTTCTTC
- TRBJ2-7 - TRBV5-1 CASSLLGQLSSYEQYF TGCGCCAGCAGCTTACTTGGACAGTTGAGCTCCTACGAGCAGTACTTC
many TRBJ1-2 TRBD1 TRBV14 CASSLDRTGPNGYTF TGTGCCAGCAGCCTAGATAGGACAGGACCCAACGGCTACACCTTC
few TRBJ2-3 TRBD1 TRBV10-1 CATSRQGGPDTQYF TGCGCCACCTCAAGACAGGGTGGTCCAGATACGCAGTATTTT
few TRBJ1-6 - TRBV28 CASSLVRSGSPLHF TGTGCCAGCAGTTTGGTTAGGTCGGGTTCACCCCTCCACTTT
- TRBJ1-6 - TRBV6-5 CASSLQGGKSFPLHF TGTGCCAGCAGTCTACAGGGTGGGAAATCTTTCCCCCTCCACTTT
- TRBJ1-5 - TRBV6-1 CASSHPPSNQPQHF TGTGCCAGCAGCCATCCCCCTAGCAATCAGCCCCAGCATTTT
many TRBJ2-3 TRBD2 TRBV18 CASSRTSGTPDTQYF TGTGCCAGCTCTCGGACTAGCGGGACCCCAGATACGCAGTATTTT
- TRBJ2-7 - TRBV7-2 CASSLSARSAYEQYF TGTGCCAGCAGCTTATCAGCGCGTTCGGCCTACGAGCAGTACTTC